These 30 T cell receptor beta chains were sequenced from one sample in a study of shared clonotypes between healthy human individuals. TCRdb's copy holds only in-frame clones and misses some; the assay was immunoSEQ multiplex PCR. The sample yields roughly 2.1 million clones, 90% to 95% seen once. Cells designated naive CD8 were CD45RO-negative and were positively selected for CCR7, with terminally differentiated effector memory CD45RA+ cells excluded. Sequencing used naive CD8+ T cells from PBMCs. These receptors came from a young man in good health. Some clones in this sample may be carry-over from other donors' samples.

This clone was counted a few times. The gene calls are TRBV19 and TRBJ2-2; D gene ambiguous. The germline V gene encodes CDR1 LNHDA and CDR2 SQIVND (reference sequence). Trimming removed 9 bases at V and 7 bases at J, with 12 bases between. CDR3 size: 12 residues. CDR3 in DNA: TGTGCCAGCACCACTGGCCTCGGGGAGCTGTTTTTT. Its translation is CASTTGLGELFF.

The V and J genes are TRBV27 and TRBJ1-2; possibly TRBD1 for D (6 bases). From germline, CDR1 is MNHEY and CDR2 SMNVEV (reference sequence). The V end was cut by 4 bases, the J end by 7 bases, with 10 bases between. The CDR3 spans 12 residues. CDR3 nucleotides: TGTGCCAGCAGTTCCGGGGGCGGTGGCTACACCTTC. This codes for CASSSGGGGYTF.

V is TRBV7-2 and J is TRBJ2-3; possible D gene TRBD2, 5 bases. The germline V gene encodes CDR1 SGHTA and CDR2 FQGNSA. CDR3 length equals 15 residues. Trimming removed 3 bases from V and 0 bases from J, with 10 bases in between. The CDR3 sequence is CASSLGGPSTDTQYF. In DNA, the CDR3 is TGTGCCAGCAGCTTGGGCGGGCCTAGCACAGATACGCAGTATTTT.

The chain employs TRBV6-1 and TRBJ2-7; D might be TRBD1 (5 bases). This CDR3 spans 14 amino acids. Germline V gene sequence: CDR1 MNHNS, CDR2 SASEGT. Deletions cut 3 bases from V and 3 bases from J, with 12 bases between. The CDR3 spells CASSETVFGYEQYF. CDR3 nucleotides: TGTGCCAGCAGTGAGACAGTATTCGGCTACGAGCAGTACTTC.

The CDR3 sequence: CASSLGPLRPYNEQFF. CDR3 nucleotide sequence: TGTGCCAGCAGCTTAGGCCCCTTGAGGCCCTACAATGAGCAGTTCTTC. This chain links TRBV7-9 with TRBJ2-1; D is uncertain. The CDR3 length is 16 residues. Germline V gene lookup returns CDR1 SEHNR and CDR2 FQNEAQ (reference sequence). Trimming cost V 1 base and J 2 bases, with 12 bases left between them.

V usage is TRBV28 and J usage is TRBJ1-1; 9 bases line up with TRBD1. The junction had 24 bases not matched to a gene; V was cut back by 3 bases and J by 7 bases. Germline CDR1 reads MDHEN; CDR2 reads SYDVKM. This CDR3 is built from 20 residues. The CDR3 region has the DNA TGTGCCAGCAGTTTCCCCCTTGAACGGGACAGGGAAGTTGAGGGGGTTGAAGCTTTCTTT. The encoded protein is CASSFPLERDREVEGVEAFF.

J is TRBJ2-3 and V is TRBV5-4; D assignment may be TRBD1 or TRBD2 (5 bases each). V lost 0 bases, J lost 4 bases, and 15 bases lay in between. Germline lookup yields CDR1 SGHNT and CDR2 YYREEE (reference sequence). The CDR3 runs 16 residues. The CDR3 DNA reads TGTGCCAGCAGCTTGGCCGAGGTGGGGACGTCAGATACGCAGTATTTT. It is translated as CASSLAEVGTSDTQYF. The full variable domain, in which reference TRBV5-4 and TRBJ2-3 provide the parts outside the CDR3, is ETGVTQSPTHLIKTRGQQVTLRCSSQSGHNTVSWYQQALGQGPQFIFQYYREEENGRGNFPPRFSGLQFPNYSSELNVNALELDDSALYLCASSLAEVGTSDTQYFGPGTRLTVL.

The V call is TRBV29-1, the J call TRBJ2-1; D unresolved. V lost 7 bases to trimming and J lost 7 bases, with 14 bases between them. The germline V gene encodes CDR1 SQVTM and CDR2 ANQGSEA. The CDR3 has 12 amino acids. In nucleotides, the CDR3 is TGCAGCGCTGTCCCCCCCTCGAATGAGCAGTTCTTC. It specifies CSAVPPSNEQFF.

The chain links TRBV7-3 to TRBJ1-1; D is unresolved. Per the germline V gene, CDR1 is SGHTA and CDR2 is FQGTGA. The CDR3 has 13 amino acids. Trimming took off 1 base at V and 5 bases at J, with 8 bases between the two ends. In DNA, the CDR3 is TGTGCCAGCAGCTTAATGTCTGGTACTGAAGCTTTCTTT. It is translated as CASSLMSGTEAFF.

V usage is TRBV27 and J usage is TRBJ1-1; the match to TRBD1 covers 7 bases. This CDR3 has 15 amino acids. The ends lost 3 bases at V and 1 base at J; junction bases unmatched: 5. CDR1 is MNHEY, CDR2 SMNVEV, per germline (reference sequence). CDR3 in amino acids: CASSLFGTANTEAFF. In nucleotides, the CDR3 is TGTGCCAGCAGTTTGTTTGGGACAGCGAACACTGAAGCTTTCTTT.

The chain recombines TRBV14 with TRBJ2-1; no clear D gene. This CDR3 region has 15 residues. The germline gives CDR1 SGHDN, CDR2 FVKESK. Trimming stripped 4 bases from V and 5 bases from J, with 15 bases between. CDR3 in amino acids: CASSPLSYIDNEQFF. CDR3 in DNA: TGTGCCAGCAGCCCCTTAAGCTATATCGACAATGAGCAGTTCTTC.

The rearrangement uses TRBV6-1 and TRBJ1-4; the match to TRBD1 covers 8 bases. V dropped 3 bases and J dropped 7; count of bases not matched to a gene: 4. The length of the CDR3 is 14 residues. Germline values: CDR1 MNHNS, CDR2 SASEGT. The CDR3 protein is CASSDWTGIEKLFF. CDR3 DNA: TGTGCCAGCAGTGATTGGACAGGGATTGAAAAACTGTTTTTT.

This sequence joins TRBV4-1 and TRBJ2-1; 12 nucleotides line up with TRBD2. CDR1 and CDR2 from the germline V gene are MGHRA and YSYEKL. Germline trimming cut 5 bases from V and 3 bases from J; bases unmatched to any gene: 8. CDR3 size: 17 residues. The CDR3 sequence is CASSKKLAGGLYNEQFF. CDR3 bases: TGCGCCAGCAGCAAGAAACTAGCGGGAGGACTCTACAATGAGCAGTTCTTC.

This chain links TRBV30 with TRBJ1-2, with D perhaps TRBD1 (5 bases). Germline CDR1 and CDR2: GTSNPN and SVGIG (reference sequence). Trimming pared 1 base from V and 9 bases from J, leaving 18 bases between. The CDR3 sequence is 14 residues long. In nucleotides, the CDR3 is TGTGCCTGGAGTGCCCCCGGGGCCCTAGTGAGCTACACCTTC. Protein product: CAWSAPGALVSYTF.

The chain uses TRBV18 and TRBJ1-1; tentatively, D is TRBD1 (6 bases). This CDR3 is built from 15 residues. Deletions cut 0 bases from V and 1 base from J, with 9 bases between. Germline CDR1 and CDR2: KGHSH and LQKENI. The CDR3 loop is CASSPPPRGNTEAFF. CDR3 DNA sequence: TGTGCCAGCTCACCACCACCCAGGGGGAACACTGAAGCTTTCTTT.

This clone was found once. This CDR3 is CASSPAPGRGNTEAFF. The CDR3 nucleotides are TGTGCCAGCAGTCCCGCCCCGGGGAGGGGGAACACTGAAGCTTTCTTT. This sequence joins TRBV27 and TRBJ1-1, with D possibly matching TRBD1 (5 bases). Germline CDR1 reads MNHEY; CDR2 reads SMNVEV (reference sequence). The ends were cut back, 5 bases at V and 1 base at J, with 17 bases in the middle. The CDR3 has 16 amino acids.

This clone appeared a single time. The V and J genes are TRBV19 and TRBJ2-1; the match to TRBD2 covers 14 bases. CDR1 is LNHDA and CDR2 is SQIVND in the germline V gene (reference sequence). The V segment lost 10 bases and the J segment 4 bases; nucleotides outside the gene matches: 9. CDR3 length: 16 amino acids. The CDR3 region has the DNA TGTGCCACTCACCCCGGGACTAGCGGGAGATACAATGAGCAGTTCTTC. Its protein product is CATHPGTSGRYNEQFF.

The chain joins TRBV5-1 to TRBJ2-2; D is uncertain. Germline V gene lookup returns CDR1 SGHRS and CDR2 YFSETQ. The CDR3 sequence is 15 residues long. With 1 base removed from V and 0 bases from J, the gap between germline ends came to 7 bases. The CDR3 nucleotides read TGCGCCAGCAGCTTGAGGCCAACGAACACCGGGGAGCTGTTTTTT. It codes for CASSLRPTNTGELFF.

This clone appeared once. The rearrangement links TRBV27 to TRBJ2-7; D assignment may be TRBD1 or TRBD2 (5 bases each). Germline CDR1 and CDR2: MNHEY and SMNVEV (reference sequence). The length of the CDR3 is 17 residues. The V end lost 5 bases, the J end lost 8 bases, and 28 bases lay between the germline ends. CDR3 coding DNA: TGTGCCAGCAGTCATCTCACCCCAGAGGGGCTCTTGAACCAGCAGTACTTC. Protein product: CASSHLTPEGLLNQQYF.

V gene TRBV19 combines with J gene TRBJ1-5; possibly TRBD1 for D (5 bases). The CDR3 has 17 residues. The V end lost 4 bases, the J end lost 0 bases, and 16 bases lay between the germline ends. Looked up from germline, CDR1 is LNHDA and CDR2 is SQIVND (reference sequence). The chain's CDR3 is CASSTQTGRFSNQPQHF. Here the CDR3 DNA reads TGTGCCAGTAGTACACAAACGGGACGGTTTAGCAATCAGCCCCAGCATTTT.

The J gene is TRBJ2-7, the V gene TRBV28; 7 nucleotides line up with TRBD1. V shed 4 bases and J 2 bases; nucleotides not matched to a gene: 8. The germline gives CDR1 MDHEN, CDR2 SYDVKM. This CDR3 is 15 amino acids long. The CDR3 protein is CASSSGWTGPYEQYF. The CDR3 nucleotides are TGTGCCAGCAGTTCAGGGTGGACAGGTCCCTACGAGCAGTACTTC.

The CDR3 region is CASSDTLTGNEQYF. The CDR3 region has the DNA TGTGCCAGCAGCGACACCCTGACAGGCAACGAGCAGTACTTC. The rearrangement links TRBV7-9 to TRBJ2-7, with D possibly being TRBD1 (6 bases). The germline V gene has CDR1 SEHNR and CDR2 FQNEAQ (reference sequence). V shed 5 bases and J shed 5 bases, with 16 bases lying between them. The CDR3 has 14 amino acids.

The chain links TRBV16 to TRBJ2-7; D possibly corresponds to TRBD1 (6 bases). V lost 3 bases and J lost 7, with 16 bases in between. CDR1 and CDR2 from the germline V gene are KGHSY and FQNENV. The CDR3 extends over 14 amino acids. The CDR3 DNA sequence: TGTGCCAGCAGCCACTTCGGGACAACCGGTGAGCAGTACTTC. It encodes CASSHFGTTGEQYF.

This clone was seen only a few times. This chain joins TRBV19 and TRBJ1-1; D is undetermined. The CDR3 has 12 amino acids. V shed 3 bases and J shed 1 base, with 3 bases lying between them. The germline gives CDR1 LNHDA, CDR2 SQIVND (reference sequence). CDR3 nucleotides: TGTGCCAGTAGTATGGGGAACACTGAAGCTTTCTTT. Encoded protein: CASSMGNTEAFF.

The chain employs TRBV5-1 and TRBJ1-2; D gene ambiguous. Per germline, CDR1 SGHRS and CDR2 YFSETQ. Trimming pared 0 bases from V and 4 bases from J, leaving 13 bases between. CDR3 length: 15 residues. CDR3 region: CASSLGSHQLYGYTF. The CDR3 DNA follows: TGCGCCAGCAGCTTGGGGTCACACCAACTCTATGGCTACACCTTC.

This clone was observed a single time. The chain joins TRBV4-1 to TRBJ2-1; D is possibly TRBD2 (6 bases). The CDR3 loop spans 16 amino acids. CDR1 is MGHRA and CDR2 is YSYEKL in the germline V gene. V lost 1 base, J lost 2 bases, and 12 bases lay in between. The CDR3 DNA reads as TGCGCCAGCAGCCAAGTACCGGGAGAGACCTACAATGAGCAGTTCTTC. Its protein is CASSQVPGETYNEQFF.

On this clone: This CDR3 is also generated by other DNA sequences in the sample. This chain joins TRBV7-8 and TRBJ2-2, with TRBD2 matching 12 bases. This CDR3 spans 16 amino acids. Germline values: CDR1 SGHVS, CDR2 FQNEAQ. The V gene end was trimmed by 5 bases and the J gene end by 5 bases; junction bases not matched to a gene: 6. CDR3 sequence (DNA): TGTGCCAGCAGCCCAAGACTAGCGGGAGTGACCGGGGAGCTGTTTTTT. Protein: CASSPRLAGVTGELFF.

The gene calls are TRBV4-1 and TRBJ2-7; TRBD1 agrees at 8 bases. Looked up from germline, CDR1 is MGHRA and CDR2 is YSYEKL. The CDR3 covers 16 residues. V gave up 3 bases and J gave up 0 bases; unmatched junction bases: 7. Written as DNA, the CDR3 is TGCGCCAGCAGCCACCCCGGGACAGGAAACTCCTACGAGCAGTACTTC. It yields the protein CASSHPGTGNSYEQYF.

The chain is built from TRBV27 and TRBJ2-2, with 12 bases matching TRBD2. Germline assignment: CDR1 MNHEY and CDR2 SMNVEV (reference sequence). This CDR3 is 17 amino acids long. J was trimmed by 3 bases and V by 3 bases; bases with no gene match: 5. CDR3 protein: CASSFLAGGPDTGELFF. The CDR3 coding sequence is TGTGCCAGCAGTTTTCTAGCGGGAGGGCCGGACACCGGGGAGCTGTTTTTT.

The chain joins TRBV10-3 to TRBJ2-5; the match to TRBD1 covers 9 bases. This CDR3 has 16 amino acids. Per germline, CDR1 ENHRY and CDR2 SYGVKD. Trimming at V came to 10 bases and at J to 1 base, leaving 13 bases not matched to a gene. The CDR3, as DNA: TGTGCCACTAAACCGGACAGGGGAGTCGGCCAAGAGACCCAGTACTTC. This translates into CATKPDRGVGQETQYF.